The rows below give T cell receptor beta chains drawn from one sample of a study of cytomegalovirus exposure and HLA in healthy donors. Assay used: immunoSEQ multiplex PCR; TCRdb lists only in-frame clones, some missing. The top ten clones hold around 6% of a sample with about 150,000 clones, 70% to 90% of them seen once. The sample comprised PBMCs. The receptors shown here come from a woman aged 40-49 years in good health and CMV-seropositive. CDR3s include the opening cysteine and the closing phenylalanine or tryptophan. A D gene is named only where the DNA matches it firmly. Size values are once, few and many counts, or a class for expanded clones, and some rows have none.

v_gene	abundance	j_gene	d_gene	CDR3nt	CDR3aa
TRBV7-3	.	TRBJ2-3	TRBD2	TGTGCCAGCAGCTTAGCGGGGGGCACAGATACGCAGTATTTT	CASSLAGGTDTQYF
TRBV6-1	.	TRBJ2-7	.	TGTGCCAGCAGTGGGCTAGCTAGCTACGAGCAGTACTTC	CASSGLASYEQYF
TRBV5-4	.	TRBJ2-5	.	TGTGCCAGCAGCTTGAGGTATCAGGGAGAGACCCAGTACTTC	CASSLRYQGETQYF
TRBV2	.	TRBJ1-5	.	TGTGCCAGCAGTGAAGCAGGGGTTGTCAATCAGCCCCAGCATTTT	CASSEAGVVNQPQHF
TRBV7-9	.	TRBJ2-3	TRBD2	TGTGCCAGCAGCTCCCGTATCGACCTTAGCGGGAGGCTCACAGATACGCAGTATTTT	CASSSRIDLSGRLTDTQYF
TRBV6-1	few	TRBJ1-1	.	TGTGCCAGCAGTGTTACACCCATGAACACTGAAGCTTTCTTT	CASSVTPMNTEAFF
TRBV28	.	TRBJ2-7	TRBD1	TGTGCCAGCCAGGACAGGGAGGACGAGCAGTACTTC	CASQDREDEQYF
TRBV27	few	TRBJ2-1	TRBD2	TGTGCCAGCAGCGGGACTAGCGGGGGCAATGAGCAGTTCTTC	CASSGTSGGNEQFF
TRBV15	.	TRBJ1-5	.	TGTGCCACCAGCAGGACAGAACATGGTCAGCCCCAGCATTTT	CATSRTEHGQPQHF
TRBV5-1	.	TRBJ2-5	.	TGCGCCAGCAGCGTGACTGGCCAAGAGACCCAGTACTTC	CASSVTGQETQYF
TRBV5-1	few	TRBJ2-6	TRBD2	TGCGCCAGCAGCTTGGGACTAGCGGGAGGAACCCTCTCCGGGGCCAACGTCCTGACTTTC	CASSLGLAGGTLSGANVLTF